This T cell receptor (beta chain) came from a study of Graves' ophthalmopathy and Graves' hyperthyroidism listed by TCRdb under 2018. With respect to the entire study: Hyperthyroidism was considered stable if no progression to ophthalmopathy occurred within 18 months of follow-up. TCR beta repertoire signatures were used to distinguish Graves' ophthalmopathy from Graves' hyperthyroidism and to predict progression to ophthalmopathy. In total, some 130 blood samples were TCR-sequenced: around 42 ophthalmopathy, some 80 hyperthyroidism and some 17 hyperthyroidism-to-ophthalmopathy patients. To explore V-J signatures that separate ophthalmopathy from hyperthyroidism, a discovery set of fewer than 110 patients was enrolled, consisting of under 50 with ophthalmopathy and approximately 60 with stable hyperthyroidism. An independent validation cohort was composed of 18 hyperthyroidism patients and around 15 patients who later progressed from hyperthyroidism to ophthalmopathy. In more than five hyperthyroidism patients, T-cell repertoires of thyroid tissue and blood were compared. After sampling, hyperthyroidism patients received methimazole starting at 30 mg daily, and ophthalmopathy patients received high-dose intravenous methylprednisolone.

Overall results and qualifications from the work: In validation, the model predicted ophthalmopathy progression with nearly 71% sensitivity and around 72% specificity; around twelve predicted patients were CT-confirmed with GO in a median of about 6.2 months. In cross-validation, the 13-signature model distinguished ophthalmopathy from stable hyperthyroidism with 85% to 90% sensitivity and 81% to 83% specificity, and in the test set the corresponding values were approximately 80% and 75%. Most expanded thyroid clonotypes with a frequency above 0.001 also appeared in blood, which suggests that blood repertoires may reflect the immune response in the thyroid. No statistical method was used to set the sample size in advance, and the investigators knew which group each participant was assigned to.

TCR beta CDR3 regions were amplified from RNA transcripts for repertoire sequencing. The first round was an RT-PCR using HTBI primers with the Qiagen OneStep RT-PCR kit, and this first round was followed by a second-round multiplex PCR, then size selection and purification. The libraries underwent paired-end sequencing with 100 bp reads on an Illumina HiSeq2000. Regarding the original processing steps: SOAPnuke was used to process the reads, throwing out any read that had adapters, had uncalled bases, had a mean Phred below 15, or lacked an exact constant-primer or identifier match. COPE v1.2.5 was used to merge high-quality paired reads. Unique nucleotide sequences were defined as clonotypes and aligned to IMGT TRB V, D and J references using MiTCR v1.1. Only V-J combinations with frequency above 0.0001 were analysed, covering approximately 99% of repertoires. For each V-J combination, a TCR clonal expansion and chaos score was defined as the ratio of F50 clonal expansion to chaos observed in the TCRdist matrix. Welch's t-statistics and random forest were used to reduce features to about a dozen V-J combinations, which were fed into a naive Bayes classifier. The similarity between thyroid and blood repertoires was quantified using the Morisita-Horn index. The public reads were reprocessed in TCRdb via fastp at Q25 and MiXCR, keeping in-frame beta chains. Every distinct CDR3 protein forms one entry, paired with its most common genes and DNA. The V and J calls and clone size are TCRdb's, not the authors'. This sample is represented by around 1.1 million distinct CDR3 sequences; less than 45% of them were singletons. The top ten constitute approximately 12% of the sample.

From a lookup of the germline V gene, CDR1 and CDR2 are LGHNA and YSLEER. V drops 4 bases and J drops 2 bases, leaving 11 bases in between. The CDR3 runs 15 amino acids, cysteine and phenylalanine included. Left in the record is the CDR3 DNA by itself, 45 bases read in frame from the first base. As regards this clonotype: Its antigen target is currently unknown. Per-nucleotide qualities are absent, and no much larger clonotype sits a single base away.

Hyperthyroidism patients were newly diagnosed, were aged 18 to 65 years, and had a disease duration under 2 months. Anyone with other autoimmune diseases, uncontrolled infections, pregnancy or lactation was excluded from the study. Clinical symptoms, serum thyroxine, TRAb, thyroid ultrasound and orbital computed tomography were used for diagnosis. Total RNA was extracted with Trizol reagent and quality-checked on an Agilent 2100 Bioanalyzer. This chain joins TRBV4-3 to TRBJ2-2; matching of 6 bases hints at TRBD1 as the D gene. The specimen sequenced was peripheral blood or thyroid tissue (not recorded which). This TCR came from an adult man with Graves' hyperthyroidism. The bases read TGCGCCAGCAGCCCAGGGGTAGCTAACACCGGGGAGCTGTTTTTT. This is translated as CASSPGVANTGELFF.